These 16 T cell receptor beta chains came from one sample sequenced in a study of CD8 T cells in Susac syndrome. With random hexamers, roughly 0.45 to 1 ug RNA was reverse transcribed. TCRdb reprocessed the immunoSEQ multiplex PCR reads via MiXCR and lists one record per CDR3 protein. Of roughly 200,000 distinct CDR3 sequences listed, roughly 94% are singletons. The sample consisted of CD4+ T cells from PBMCs. The receptor set was obtained from a human donor with Susac syndrome.

V gene TRBV20-1 combines with J gene TRBJ2-1, with 7 bases that match TRBD2. From germline, CDR1 is DFQATT and CDR2 SNEGSKA (reference sequence). With 6 bases clipped from V and 0 bases from J, the junction kept 11 bases outside the gene matches. CDR3 length: 16 residues. CDR3 loop: CSALPEWGGSYNEQFF. The CDR3, as DNA: TGCAGTGCCCTCCCCGAGTGGGGGGGCTCCTACAATGAGCAGTTCTTC.

The chain couples TRBV3-1 to TRBJ1-3; perhaps TRBD1 as D (6 bases). The germline CDR1 and CDR2 sequences are LGHDT and YNNKEL (reference sequence). This CDR3 region has 16 residues. The V and J ends lost 3 bases and 2 bases respectively, with 14 bases between them. CDR3 sequence (DNA): TGTGCCAGCAGCCAGCCCACAGGGAGCACTGGAAACACCATATATTTT. Amino acid sequence: CASSQPTGSTGNTIYF.

This chain links TRBV19 with TRBJ1-1; the match to TRBD1 covers 8 bases. The CDR3 has 17 residues. The ends lost 3 bases at V and 4 bases at J; junction bases unmatched: 13. Germline V CDR1 and CDR2: LNHDA, SQIVND (reference sequence). The CDR3 loop reads CASSIGVTGVRRTEAFF. The CDR3 nucleotides read TGTGCCAGTAGTATCGGAGTGACAGGGGTTCGGCGCACTGAAGCTTTCTTT.

J is TRBJ2-7 and V is TRBV2, with TRBD1 matching over 7 bases. The CDR3 is 14 residues long. V lost 3 bases, J lost 3 bases, and 5 bases stayed unmatched. Germline V CDR1 and CDR2: SNHLY, FYNNEI. In nucleotides, the CDR3 is TGTGCCAGCAGTGATATTACAGGGGTCTACGAGCAGTACTTC. Protein product: CASSDITGVYEQYF.

In DNA, the CDR3 is TGCGCCAGCAGCCGGGCTGGGACAGGGAATGAAAAACTGTTTTTT. Encoded protein: CASSRAGTGNEKLFF. The chain carries TRBV4-1 and TRBJ1-4, with TRBD1 matching over 9 bases. V gave up 4 bases and J gave up 5 bases; unmatched junction bases: 5. The germline CDR1 and CDR2 sequences are MGHRA and YSYEKL. The CDR3 totals 15 residues.

The chain uses TRBV6-5 and TRBJ2-5, with D perhaps matching TRBD1 (6 bases). Deletions cut 6 bases from V and 5 bases from J, with 13 bases between. This CDR3 is 13 amino acids long. From germline, CDR1 is MNHEY and CDR2 SVGAGI. The DNA for the CDR3 is TGTGCCAGCAGGGTACAGGGTCGGGAGACCCAGTACTTC. Translation: CASRVQGRETQYF.

The chain employs TRBV6-6 and TRBJ2-5, with 9 bases lining up with TRBD2. The CDR3 consists of 16 residues. The V gene end was trimmed by 4 bases and the J gene end by 2 bases; junction bases not matched to a gene: 8. The germline V gene has CDR1 MNHNY and CDR2 SVGAGI (reference sequence). This chain's CDR3 is CASSSIAGADQETQYF. In DNA, the CDR3 is TGTGCCAGCAGTTCCATAGCGGGGGCCGATCAAGAGACCCAGTACTTC.

This clonotype was seen once. The chain recombines TRBV11-2 with TRBJ2-1; possibly TRBD1 for D (6 bases). Germline CDR1 is SGHAT and CDR2 is FQNNGV. There are 15 residues in the CDR3. V lost 5 bases to trimming and J lost 7 bases, with 18 bases between them. In DNA form, the CDR3 reads TGTGCCAGCAGCCCCCCGGGACACCTTTGGAATGAGCAGTTCTTC. Translation: CASSPPGHLWNEQFF.

This clonotype has just one count. The chain uses TRBV7-6 and TRBJ1-3, with D possibly matching TRBD1 (5 bases). This CDR3 spans 13 amino acids. The V gene's germline CDR1 is SGHVS and CDR2 FNYEAQ. With 11 bases removed from V and 5 bases from J, the gap between germline ends came to 16 bases. CDR3 sequence (DNA): TGTGCCGCGGGGGGACTCCGCCGAAACACCATATATTTT. It specifies CAAGGLRRNTIYF.

In its sample, this clonotype was seen once. One end of the junction does not line up with germline, which may come from a read error. This chain joins TRBV18 and TRBJ2-6; 8 nucleotides agree with TRBD2. The germline CDR1 and CDR2 sequences are KGHSH and LQKENI. The CDR3 extends over 17 amino acids. In DNA form, the CDR3 reads TGTGCCAGCTCCCCACGGGGGGGCAACTCTGGGGCCAACGTCCTGACTTTC. Protein sequence: CASSPRGGNSGANVLTF. Combining the CDR3 with reference TRBV18 and TRBJ2-6 gives the whole variable domain NAGVMQNPRHLVRRRGQEARLRCSPMKGHSHVYWYRQLPEEGLKFMVYLQKENIIDESGMPKERFSAEFPKEGPSILRIQQVVRGDSAAYFCASSPRGGNSGANVLTFGAGSRLTVL.

The chain is built from TRBV7-2 and TRBJ2-7, with TRBD2 as a possible D gene (5 bases). CDR3 length equals 15 residues. Germline CDR1 and CDR2: SGHTA and FQGNSA. Between the trimmed V and J ends, which lost 1 base and 0 bases, there was a span of 10 bases. CDR3 residues: CASSLVSGNSYEQYF. CDR3 sequence (DNA): TGTGCCAGCAGCTTAGTCAGCGGCAACTCCTACGAGCAGTACTTC.

The chain carries TRBV6-5 and TRBJ2-2; TRBD1 matches 7 bases. V lost 6 bases and J lost 3; bases outside the gene matches: 4. CDR1 is MNHEY, CDR2 SVGAGI, per germline. The CDR3 loop spans 14 amino acids. This chain's CDR3 is CASRFTGDTGELFF. The DNA for the CDR3 is TGTGCCAGCAGATTCACAGGGGACACCGGGGAGCTGTTTTTT.

This chain uses TRBV18 with TRBJ2-3, with D unclear. The CDR3 has 12 residues. The germline V gene encodes CDR1 KGHSH and CDR2 LQKENI. Trimming removed 3 bases at V and 3 bases at J, with 4 bases between. CDR3 nucleotide sequence: TGTGCCAGCTCACCGGAGACAGATACGCAGTATTTT. Translated, it gives CASSPETDTQYF.

The chain recombines TRBV2 with TRBJ1-1; tentative D call: TRBD1 (6 bases). The germline V gene has CDR1 SNHLY and CDR2 FYNNEI. This CDR3 contains 14 residues. Trimming removed 7 bases from V and 0 bases from J, with 12 bases in between. Written as DNA, the CDR3 is TGTGCCAGCAATGCAGGGGTCATGAACACTGAAGCTTTCTTT. It specifies CASNAGVMNTEAFF.

The chain has TRBV12-3 or TRBV12-4 and TRBJ2-3; 8 positions agree with TRBD2. Trimming took 3 bases from V and 1 from J; bases not matched to a gene: 3. The CDR3 has 15 residues. CDR3 DNA: TGTGCCAGCAGTTTTGCGGGGGGACGCACAGATACGCAGTATTTT. This gives the protein CASSFAGGRTDTQYF.

The chain is built from TRBV10-3 and TRBJ1-1; D gene unclear. This CDR3 contains 15 residues. CDR1 is ENHRY, CDR2 SYGVKD, per germline. The V end was cut by 0 bases, the J end by 2 bases, with 10 bases between. CDR3 nucleotide sequence: TGTGCCATCAGTGAGTCCACAGCAGCAAACACTGAAGCTTTCTTT. Protein product: CAISESTAANTEAFF.